This entry features one TCR beta chain sequence. Its target is not known. The germline V gene encodes CDR1 SQVTM and CDR2 ANQGSEA. The CDR3 covers 13 residues. V lost 8 bases, J lost 1 base, and 15 bases lay in between. Researchers generated TCR beta cDNA from roughly 510 ng of total RNA, relying on a constant-region primer. What produced the TCR beta libraries was three nested multiplex PCR rounds using slightly modified ARM-PCR. It was with TRBV1-TRBV30 forward primers and a C-beta reverse primer that the first two PCR rounds were run, at roughly 10 cycles each. Via MiXCR, TCRdb re-called the multiplex PCR reads, giving one row per CDR3 protein. The data contain 85,000 to 100,000 distinct CDR3 sequences, just over 65% of them singletons. Total RNA and DNA came together from approximately 20-30 mg of bulk tissue without cell sorting. Surgical resection served as treatment for the primary liver carcinoma of these patients.

This entry comes from a study of tumor-infiltrating lymphocytes in primary liver carcinoma. As for the study in general: T1-T3 N0M0 was the stage of the tumors, which were about 4 to 10 cm across.

General observations from the study: The study found tumor-adjacent and tumor-blood pairs overlapped less than tumor region pairs.

The genes are TRBV29-1 and TRBJ2-7, with D hard to call. This clonotype was sampled from a man aged 35 to 55 with primary liver carcinoma and hepatitis B virus infection. Material: tumor-adjacent normal liver tissue. The CDR3 spells CSILKPRSYEQYF. DNA of the CDR3: TGCAGCATCCTCAAGCCCCGATCCTACGAGCAGTACTTC.